This entry features one T cell receptor (beta chain) sequence. The sample originates from a study of PD-L1 blockade in urothelial cancer. In the study overall: About 90% of the roughly 29 patients were men with bladder-origin urothelial cancer. When blood samples were assessed, the median T cell count was 141,255.

Germline V lookup: CDR1 KGHSH, CDR2 LQKENI. The CDR3 has 13 amino acids. V dropped 3 bases and J dropped 1 base, with 7 bases sitting between them. Here immunoSEQ multiplex PCR was the method, and the copy in TCRdb shows in-frame clones only, minus some. The sample includes more than 30,000 clones, 84% of them seen just once. The sequence derives from a man in his sixties with urothelial cancer. The sample consisted of PBMCs, taken around atezolizumab (anti-PD-L1) treatment. The chain is built from TRBV18 and TRBJ2-7; D remains unclear. CDR3 sequence reads: CASSPAQSYEQYF. Written as DNA, the CDR3 is TGTGCCAGCTCACCTGCACAGTCCTACGAGCAGTACTTC.